A single sample is the source of the 29 T cell receptor beta chains below, sequenced in a study of response to subunit inactivated influenza vaccine. Each CDR3 protein gets one entry after TCRdb re-called the RT-PCR reads with MiXCR. The table lists about 480,000 distinct CDR3 sequences, approximately 13% of them singletons. Sample: PBMCs from blood, taken roughly 47 days after vaccination. These receptors were collected from a man aged 45-65 years who received an inactivated influenza vaccine.

This rearrangement joins TRBV7-2 to TRBJ2-7; D may be TRBD2 (6 bases). The germline V gene encodes CDR1 SGHTA and CDR2 FQGNSA. The CDR3 runs to 16 residues. The V end lost 0 bases, the J end lost 0 bases, and 12 bases lay between the germline ends. Here the CDR3 reads CASSLAGGYLSYEQYF. CDR3 nucleotides: TGTGCCAGCAGCTTAGCGGGAGGTTACCTCTCCTACGAGCAGTACTTC.

This clonotype was seen more than once but under ten times. The chain has TRBV28 and TRBJ2-7; 7 nucleotides match TRBD1. The CDR3 totals 14 residues. Per the germline V gene, CDR1 is MDHEN and CDR2 is SYDVKM. The V segment lost 6 bases and the J segment 2 bases; nucleotides outside the gene matches: 7. CDR3 in amino acids: CASSPQGVTYEQYF. The CDR3 nucleotides are TGTGCCAGCAGCCCGCAGGGGGTGACCTACGAGCAGTACTTC.

The chain joins TRBV7-8 to TRBJ1-2; TRBD1 matches at 8 bases. V lost 4 bases and J lost 4; bases outside the gene matches: 11. The CDR3 totals 16 residues. Germline CDR1 reads SGHVS; CDR2 reads FQNEAQ. The CDR3 here is CASSSRPGGVLYGYTF. The CDR3 nucleotides are TGTGCCAGCAGCTCCCGTCCAGGGGGCGTGCTCTATGGCTACACCTTC.

This clonotype was counted a few times. The chain joins TRBV7-9 to TRBJ1-4; 7 nucleotides agree with TRBD1. The V and J ends lost 7 bases and 4 bases, in that order; junction bases with no gene match: 6. Germline V lookup: CDR1 SEHNR, CDR2 FQNEAQ (reference sequence). The CDR3 length is 14 residues. The CDR3 region is CASTRTGDNEKLFF. The CDR3 bases are TGTGCCAGCACCAGAACAGGGGATAATGAAAAACTGTTTTTT.

This clonotype appeared many times. This chain connects TRBV27 to TRBJ2-6; D gene ambiguous. Per germline, CDR1 MNHEY and CDR2 SMNVEV (reference sequence). This CDR3 has 17 residues. V lost 2 bases and J 0 bases, leaving 11 bases between the germline ends. The CDR3 loop reads CASSLRVMLSGANVLTF. The CDR3 DNA is TGTGCCAGCAGTTTAAGAGTTATGCTCTCTGGGGCCAACGTCCTGACTTTC.

The chain recombines TRBV4-3 with TRBJ2-7; no clear D. This CDR3 has 15 residues. Germline CDR1 reads LGHNA; CDR2 reads YSLEER. The V and J ends lost 0 bases and 1 base respectively, with 10 bases between them. CDR3 in DNA: TGCGCCAGCAGCCAAGATGTAGGAGCATCCTACGAGCAGTACTTC. It encodes CASSQDVGASYEQYF.

This clonotype has more than one count but fewer than ten. This chain joins TRBV18 and TRBJ2-7; 7 positions match TRBD2. The length of the CDR3 is 16 residues. Germline assignment: CDR1 KGHSH and CDR2 LQKENI. Trimming removed 0 bases from V and 4 bases from J; junction bases left unmatched: 9. CDR3 loop: CASSPPGIGEGYEQYF. The DNA of the CDR3 is TGTGCCAGCTCACCACCGGGTATCGGGGAGGGATACGAGCAGTACTTC.

This clonotype turned up a few times. The genes are TRBV5-6 and TRBJ1-6, with 7 positions matching TRBD1. The V gene end was trimmed by 4 bases and the J gene end by 11 bases; junction bases not matched to a gene: 6. The CDR3 loop spans 13 amino acids. Per the germline V gene, CDR1 is SGHDT and CDR2 is YYEEEE. CDR3 DNA sequence: TGTGCCAGCAGCCTACAGGGGAGACCACCCCTCCACTTT. As protein: CASSLQGRPPLHF.

J is TRBJ2-3 and V is TRBV20-1, with 7 bases lining up with TRBD1. CDR1 DFQATT and CDR2 SNEGSKA come from the germline V gene (reference sequence). The CDR3 covers 13 residues. Unmatched junction bases numbered 6, after V lost 5 bases and J lost 4 bases. The CDR3 coding sequence is TGCAGTGCTCCCAGACAGGGAGCAGATACGCAGTATTTT. Protein product: CSAPRQGADTQYF.

This clonotype was recorded a few times. The chain couples TRBV9 to TRBJ2-7; the D gene is possibly TRBD1 (5 bases). V shed 2 bases and J shed 0 bases, with 12 bases lying between them. The CDR3 spans 15 residues. Per the germline V gene, CDR1 is SGDLS and CDR2 is YYNGEE. CDR3 coding DNA: TGTGCCAGCAGCGTTTCAGGACATATCTCCTACGAGCAGTACTTC. This encodes CASSVSGHISYEQYF.

This clonotype was found many times. The CDR3 protein is CASSTTASWGNEKLFF. CDR3 DNA sequence: TGTGCCAGCAGCACAACAGCGTCCTGGGGTAATGAAAAACTGTTTTTT. V usage is TRBV5-5 and J usage is TRBJ1-4; D is unclear. Germline V CDR1 and CDR2: SGHKS, YYEKEE (reference sequence). The CDR3 consists of 16 residues. V was clipped by 4 bases and J by 4 bases, with 17 bases between them.

The gene calls are TRBV12-3 or TRBV12-4 and TRBJ1-2; TRBD1 matches at 8 bases. CDR3 length equals 16 residues. V lost 4 bases to trimming and J lost 2 bases; unmatched junction nucleotides: 9. The CDR3 nucleotides read TGTGCCAGCAGTTGGGGGACAGGCCACCTCAACTATGGCTACACCTTC. Protein product: CASSWGTGHLNYGYTF.

V and J are TRBV7-2 and TRBJ2-5; TRBD1 is a possible D gene (6 bases). Germline V lookup: CDR1 SGHTA, CDR2 FQGNSA. CDR3 length equals 15 residues. The ends were cut back, 1 base at V and 7 bases at J, with 16 bases in the middle. CDR3 loop: CASSLEAGVLVTQYF. The CDR3, as DNA: TGTGCCAGCAGCTTAGAGGCAGGGGTTCTTGTGACCCAGTACTTC.

Only a few counts were recorded for this clonotype. The CDR3 loop is CASSQGQGKRQYF. The CDR3, as DNA: TGCGCCAGCAGCCAAGGACAGGGAAAAAGGCAGTACTTC. This chain links TRBV4-3 with TRBJ2-7, with 7 bases aligning to TRBD1. The CDR3 spans 13 residues. Trimming at V came to 1 base and at J to 9 bases, leaving 6 bases not matched to a gene. Germline lookup yields CDR1 LGHNA and CDR2 YSLEER.

The chain couples TRBV6-5 to TRBJ2-7, with TRBD1 matching over 7 bases. The CDR3 is 16 amino acids. Germline CDR1 is MNHEY and CDR2 is SVGAGI. Unmatched junction bases numbered 14, after V lost 2 bases and J lost 7 bases. As DNA, the CDR3 is TGTGCCAGCAGTTACACGGACCCGGGACAGTCCGAAGAGCAGTACTTC. It yields the protein CASSYTDPGQSEEQYF.

In nucleotides, the CDR3 is TGTGCCAGCAGTAACTGGGCCAACGTCCTGACTTTC. Protein product: CASSNWANVLTF. The V and J genes are TRBV7-6 and TRBJ2-6; D gene unclear. The CDR3 spans 12 residues. CDR1 is SGHVS and CDR2 is FNYEAQ in the germline V gene. V lost 6 bases to trimming and J lost 5 bases, with 5 bases between them.

Many counts were recorded for this clonotype. This sequence joins TRBV7-2 and TRBJ2-1; no definite D call. V lost 2 bases and J lost 5, with 10 bases in between. Per germline, CDR1 SGHTA and CDR2 FQGNSA. This CDR3 has 14 residues. CDR3 bases: TGTGCCAGCAGCTTATATCAGCGCCACAATGAGCAGTTCTTC. This encodes CASSLYQRHNEQFF.

The chain is built from TRBV3-1 and TRBJ2-1; 10 positions match TRBD2. J was trimmed by 5 bases and V by 0 bases; bases with no gene match: 25. Germline CDR1 LGHDT, CDR2 YNNKEL (reference sequence). The CDR3 contains 23 residues. The CDR3 DNA is TGTGCCAGCAGCCAAGAATGGACCCCGGCTCGGGGACTAGCGCGAACCTATGACAATGAGCAGTTCTTC. Its protein product is CASSQEWTPARGLARTYDNEQFF.

V is TRBV20-1 and J is TRBJ1-4, with 8 bases fitting TRBD1. The CDR3 is made up of 15 amino acids. The V segment lost 0 bases and the J segment 7 bases; nucleotides outside the gene matches: 7. The germline CDR1 and CDR2 sequences are DFQATT and SNEGSKA (reference sequence). CDR3 nucleotides: TGCAGTGCTAGAGATGGAACAGGGGGGAGTGAAAAACTGTTTTTT. It yields the protein CSARDGTGGSEKLFF.

This rearrangement joins TRBV7-2 to TRBJ2-7; 9 nucleotides line up with TRBD2. V lost 2 bases to trimming and J lost 6 bases; unmatched junction nucleotides: 14. The CDR3 consists of 17 residues. The germline V gene has CDR1 SGHTA and CDR2 FQGNSA. This CDR3 reads CASSLRSLTSGRGEQYF. The CDR3 bases are TGTGCCAGCAGCTTAAGGAGTTTGACTAGCGGAAGGGGCGAGCAGTACTTC. Variable domain in full (rest from reference TRBV7-2 and TRBJ2-7): GAGVSQSPSNKVTEKGKDVELRCDPISGHTALYWYRQSLGQGLEFLIYFQGNSAPDKSGLPSDRFSAERTGGSVSTLTIQRTQQEDSAVYLCASSLRSLTSGRGEQYFGPGTRLTVT.

This clonotype has only a few counts. The V call is TRBV7-9, the J call TRBJ2-7; D is unclear. The CDR3 extends over 15 amino acids. Germline V lookup: CDR1 SEHNR, CDR2 FQNEAQ (reference sequence). Trimming cost V 0 bases and J 1 base, with 10 bases left between them. DNA of the CDR3: TGTGCCAGCAGCTTAGCTCCAGGATTGTCCTACGAGCAGTACTTC. Its translation is CASSLAPGLSYEQYF.

This clonotype has a handful of counts. J is TRBJ2-3 and V is TRBV10-3; 12 positions match TRBD2. The CDR3 runs 20 residues. V gave up 3 bases and J gave up 4 bases; unmatched junction bases: 17. Per the germline V gene, CDR1 is ENHRY and CDR2 is SYGVKD. The CDR3, as DNA: TGTGCCATCAGTGAAACGGACAGGGACCTAGCGGGAGGGCTTTCAGATACGCAGTATTTT. Translated: CAISETDRDLAGGLSDTQYF.

V usage is TRBV20-1 and J usage is TRBJ2-5, with D perhaps matching TRBD1 (6 bases). This CDR3 has 13 amino acids. The ends were cut back, 5 bases at V and 4 bases at J, with 14 bases in the middle. In germline, CDR1 is DFQATT, CDR2 SNEGSKA (reference sequence). CDR3 region: CSAGSGVGETQYF. The CDR3 DNA follows: TGCAGTGCTGGATCAGGGGTGGGAGAGACCCAGTACTTC.

This clonotype was picked up a small number of times. V is TRBV12-3 or TRBV12-4 and J is TRBJ2-3; 8 bases fit TRBD2. The CDR3 runs 12 residues. With V trimmed by 5 bases and J by 12 bases, 7 bases remained unmatched. CDR3 sequence: CASSPPAGGQYF. The DNA for the CDR3 is TGTGCCAGCAGTCCTCCGGCGGGGGGCCAGTATTTT.

This clonotype occurred many times. The chain couples TRBV20-1 to TRBJ2-7, with D possibly being TRBD2 (5 bases). V lost 0 bases, J lost 1 base, and 13 bases lay in between. This CDR3 is built from 15 residues. Looked up from germline, CDR1 is DFQATT and CDR2 is SNEGSKA (reference sequence). This chain's CDR3 is CSARDRGSGSYEQYF. In DNA form, the CDR3 reads TGCAGTGCTAGAGATCGCGGCAGCGGATCCTACGAGCAGTACTTC.

The rearrangement joins TRBV29-1 to TRBJ2-1; D uncertain. The CDR3 consists of 11 residues. Trimming left V 7 bases short and J 7 bases short, with 11 bases between. In germline, CDR1 is SQVTM, CDR2 ANQGSEA. The CDR3 reads CSGRVSNEQFF. CDR3 nucleotide sequence: TGCAGCGGGCGCGTTTCGAATGAGCAGTTCTTC.

The chain joins TRBV7-8 to TRBJ1-2, with D possibly matching TRBD1 (6 bases). Trimming left V 1 base short and J 7 bases short, with 16 bases between. CDR1 SGHVS and CDR2 FQNEAQ come from the germline V gene. CDR3 length: 15 amino acids. The CDR3 region has the DNA TGTGCCAGCAGCTTAGGCGCAGGGGTATCGGTTGGCTACACCTTC. This gives the protein CASSLGAGVSVGYTF.

This clonotype was observed a few times. This chain links TRBV6-1 with TRBJ2-7, with 10 nucleotides matching TRBD2. J lost 6 bases, V lost 6 bases, and 5 bases had no gene match. CDR3 length equals 13 residues. Germline loops: CDR1 MNHNS, CDR2 SASEGT. DNA of the CDR3: TGTGCCAGCAGGATAGCGGGAGGCGGCGAGCAGTACTTC. Encoded protein: CASRIAGGGEQYF.

V usage is TRBV20-1 and J usage is TRBJ1-1; D ambiguous. The CDR3 length is 12 residues. Germline V gene data show CDR1 as DFQATT and CDR2 as SNEGSKA (reference sequence). The V gene lost 6 bases and the J gene lost 9 bases, with 17 bases spanning the gap. The CDR3 DNA is TGCAGTGCCAGCCCCGGCTGGAATAAAGCTTTCTTT. Translated: CSASPGWNKAFF.